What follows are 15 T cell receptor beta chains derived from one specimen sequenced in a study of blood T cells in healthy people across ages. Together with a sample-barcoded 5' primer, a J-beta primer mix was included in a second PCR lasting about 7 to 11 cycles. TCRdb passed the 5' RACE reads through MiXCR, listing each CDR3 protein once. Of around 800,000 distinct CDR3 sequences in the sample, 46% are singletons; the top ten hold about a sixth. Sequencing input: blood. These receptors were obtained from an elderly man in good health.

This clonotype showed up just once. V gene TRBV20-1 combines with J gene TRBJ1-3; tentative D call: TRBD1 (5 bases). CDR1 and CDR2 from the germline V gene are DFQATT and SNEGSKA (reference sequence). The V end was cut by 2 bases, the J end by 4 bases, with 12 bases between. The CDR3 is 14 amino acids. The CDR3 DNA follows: TGCAGTGCTAGAATTGCAGGGATAGGAAACACCATATATTTT. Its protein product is CSARIAGIGNTIYF.

The CDR3: CASSLPQGCDEQFF. The CDR3 DNA reads as TGCGCCAGCAGCCTGCCCCAAGGGTGCGATGAGCAGTTCTTC. This chain joins TRBV5-1 and TRBJ2-1; no clear D. Trimming shortened V by 4 bases and J by 8 bases, and 16 bases separated the two germline ends. This CDR3 is 14 amino acids long. Germline CDR1 is SGHRS and CDR2 is YFSETQ.

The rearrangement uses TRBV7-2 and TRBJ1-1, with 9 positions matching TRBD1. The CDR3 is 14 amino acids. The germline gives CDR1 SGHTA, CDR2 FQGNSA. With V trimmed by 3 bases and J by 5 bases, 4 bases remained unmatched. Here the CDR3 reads CASSFRQGGTEAFF. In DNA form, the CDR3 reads TGTGCCAGCAGCTTTCGACAGGGGGGGACTGAAGCTTTCTTT.

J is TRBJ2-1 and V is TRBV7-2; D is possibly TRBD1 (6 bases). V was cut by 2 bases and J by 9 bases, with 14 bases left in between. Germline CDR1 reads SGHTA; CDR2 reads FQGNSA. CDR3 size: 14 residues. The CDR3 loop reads CASSLSYQGTEQFF. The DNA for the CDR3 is TGTGCCAGCAGCTTATCTTACCAGGGGACTGAGCAGTTCTTC. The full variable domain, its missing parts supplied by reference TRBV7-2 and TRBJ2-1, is GAGVSQSPSNKVTEKGKDVELRCDPISGHTALYWYRQSLGQGLEFLIYFQGNSAPDKSGLPSDRFSAERTGGSVSTLTIQRTQQEDSAVYLCASSLSYQGTEQFFGPGTRLTVL.

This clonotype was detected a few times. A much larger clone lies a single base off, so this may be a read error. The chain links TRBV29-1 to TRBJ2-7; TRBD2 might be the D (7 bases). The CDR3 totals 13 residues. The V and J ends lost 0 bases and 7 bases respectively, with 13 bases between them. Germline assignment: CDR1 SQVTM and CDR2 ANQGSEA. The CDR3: CSVEEWGGREQYF. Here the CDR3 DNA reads TGCAGCGTTGAAGAATGGGGGGGGCGTGAGCAGTACTTC.

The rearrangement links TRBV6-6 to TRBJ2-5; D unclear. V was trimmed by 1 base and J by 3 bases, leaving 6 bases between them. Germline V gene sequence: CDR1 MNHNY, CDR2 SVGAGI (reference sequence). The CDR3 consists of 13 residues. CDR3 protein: CASSYYGEETQYF. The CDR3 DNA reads TGTGCCAGCAGTTACTACGGCGAAGAGACCCAGTACTTC.

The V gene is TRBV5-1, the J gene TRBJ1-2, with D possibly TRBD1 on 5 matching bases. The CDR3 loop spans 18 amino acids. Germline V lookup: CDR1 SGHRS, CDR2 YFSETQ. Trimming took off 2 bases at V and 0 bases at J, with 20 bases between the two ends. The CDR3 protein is CASSFGLTAGSANYGYTF. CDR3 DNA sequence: TGCGCCAGCAGCTTCGGTTTGACAGCGGGTTCAGCTAACTATGGCTACACCTTC. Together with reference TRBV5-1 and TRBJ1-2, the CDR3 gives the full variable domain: KAGVTQTPRYLIKTRGQQVTLSCSPISGHRSVSWYQQTPGQGLQFLFEYFSETQRNKGNFPGRFSGRQFSNSRSEMNVSTLELGDSALYLCASSFGLTAGSANYGYTFGSGTRLTVV.

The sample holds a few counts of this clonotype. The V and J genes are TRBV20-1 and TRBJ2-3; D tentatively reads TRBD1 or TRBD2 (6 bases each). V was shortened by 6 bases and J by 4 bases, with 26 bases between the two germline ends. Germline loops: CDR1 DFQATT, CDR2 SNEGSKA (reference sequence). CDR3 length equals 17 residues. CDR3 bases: TGCAGTGCCGTAACTACAAAGGGGAGGACAGTCGCAGATACGCAGTATTTT. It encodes CSAVTTKGRTVADTQYF.

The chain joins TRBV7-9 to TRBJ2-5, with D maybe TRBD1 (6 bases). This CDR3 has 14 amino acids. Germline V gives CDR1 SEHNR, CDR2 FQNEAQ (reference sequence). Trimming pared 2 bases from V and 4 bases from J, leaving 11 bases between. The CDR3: CASSLMEGGETQYF. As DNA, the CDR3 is TGTGCCAGCAGCTTAATGGAAGGGGGAGAGACCCAGTACTTC.

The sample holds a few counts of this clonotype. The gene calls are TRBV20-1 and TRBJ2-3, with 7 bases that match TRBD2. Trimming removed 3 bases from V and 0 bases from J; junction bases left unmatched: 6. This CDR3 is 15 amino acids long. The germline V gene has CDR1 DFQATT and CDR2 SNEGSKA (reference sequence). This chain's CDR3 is CSASPSGPSTDTQYF. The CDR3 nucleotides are TGCAGTGCTAGTCCTAGCGGACCTAGCACAGATACGCAGTATTTT.

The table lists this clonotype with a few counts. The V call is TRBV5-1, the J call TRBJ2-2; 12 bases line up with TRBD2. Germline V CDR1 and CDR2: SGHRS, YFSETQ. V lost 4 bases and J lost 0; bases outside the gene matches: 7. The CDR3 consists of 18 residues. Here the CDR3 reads CASSPGASGRANTGELFF. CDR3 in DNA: TGCGCCAGCAGCCCAGGCGCTAGCGGGAGGGCGAACACCGGGGAGCTGTTTTTT.

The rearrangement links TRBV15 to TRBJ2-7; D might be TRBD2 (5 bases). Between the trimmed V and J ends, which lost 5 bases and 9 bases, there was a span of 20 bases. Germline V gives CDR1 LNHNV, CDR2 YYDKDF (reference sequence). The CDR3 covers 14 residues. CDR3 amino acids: CATSPLRTGRVQYF. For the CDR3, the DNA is TGTGCCACCAGCCCCCTGCGAACGGGAAGGGTGCAGTACTTC.

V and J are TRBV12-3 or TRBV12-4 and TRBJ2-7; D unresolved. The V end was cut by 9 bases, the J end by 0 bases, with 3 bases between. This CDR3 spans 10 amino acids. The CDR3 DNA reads TGTGCCAGAAACTCCTACGAGCAGTACTTC. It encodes CARNSYEQYF.

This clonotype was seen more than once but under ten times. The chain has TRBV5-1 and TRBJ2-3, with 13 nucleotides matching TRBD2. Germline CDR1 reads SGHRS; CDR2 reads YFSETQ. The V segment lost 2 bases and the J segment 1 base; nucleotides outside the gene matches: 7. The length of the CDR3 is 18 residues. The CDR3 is CASSLALAGGPGTDTQYF. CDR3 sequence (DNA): TGCGCCAGCAGCTTAGCACTAGCGGGAGGGCCCGGCACAGATACGCAGTATTTT.

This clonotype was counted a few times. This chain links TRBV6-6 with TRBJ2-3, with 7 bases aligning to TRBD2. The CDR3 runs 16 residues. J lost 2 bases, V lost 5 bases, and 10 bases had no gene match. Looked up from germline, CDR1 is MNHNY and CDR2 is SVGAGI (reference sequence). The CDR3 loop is CASSRPSSGSTDTQYF. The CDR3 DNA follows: TGTGCCAGCAGTAGACCCTCTAGCGGATCCACAGATACGCAGTATTTT.